This T cell receptor beta chain was sequenced in a study of T-cell reconstitution after alpha-beta-depleted transplantation in children. As it was prepared, the TCRbeta library received unique molecular identifiers. Each CDR3 protein is one row after TCRdb ran MiXCR on the PCR reads. The table includes 70,000 or so distinct CDR3 sequences, roughly 11% detected once. Points from the study as a whole: Several hundred graft clones that had expanded were reportedly the source of alpha-beta T cells about two months after transplant. High day-60 TCRbeta diversity in some patients came from surviving recipient T cells and thymic progenitors. Among T cells one year after transplant, newly produced cells accounted for most counts and diversity.

Germline CDR1 MDHEN, CDR2 SYDVKM. The V and J ends lost 5 bases and 5 bases respectively, with 15 bases between them. The CDR3 runs to 15 residues. This clonotype was observed at least ten times. What it recognizes is unknown. The specimen comprised PBMCs, sampled before TCRalphabeta/CD19-depleted stem cell transplant. This clonotype was obtained from a boy between 10 and 17 years old with acute myeloid leukemia, due to receive a stem cell transplant. V and J are TRBV28 and TRBJ1-4, with no clear D. Here the CDR3 reads CASSTGRAGNEKLFF. CDR3 sequence (DNA): TGTGCCAGCAGTACTGGACGGGCTGGAAATGAAAAACTGTTTTTT.